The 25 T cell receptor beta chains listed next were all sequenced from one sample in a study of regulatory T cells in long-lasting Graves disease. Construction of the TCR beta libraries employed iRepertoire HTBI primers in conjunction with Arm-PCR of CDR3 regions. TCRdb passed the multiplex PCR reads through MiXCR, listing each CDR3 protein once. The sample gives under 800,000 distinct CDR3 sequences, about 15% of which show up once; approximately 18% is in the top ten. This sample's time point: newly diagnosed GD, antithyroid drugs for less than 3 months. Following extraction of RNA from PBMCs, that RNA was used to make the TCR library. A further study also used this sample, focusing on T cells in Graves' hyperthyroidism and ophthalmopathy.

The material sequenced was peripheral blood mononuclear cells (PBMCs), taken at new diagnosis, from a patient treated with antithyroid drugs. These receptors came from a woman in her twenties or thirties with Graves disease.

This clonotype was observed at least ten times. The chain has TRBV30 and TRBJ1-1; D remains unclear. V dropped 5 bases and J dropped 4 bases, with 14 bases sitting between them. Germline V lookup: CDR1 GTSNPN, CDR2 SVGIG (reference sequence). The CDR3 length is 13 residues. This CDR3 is CAWQDGLGTEAFF. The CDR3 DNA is TGTGCCTGGCAGGACGGCTTAGGCACTGAAGCTTTCTTT.

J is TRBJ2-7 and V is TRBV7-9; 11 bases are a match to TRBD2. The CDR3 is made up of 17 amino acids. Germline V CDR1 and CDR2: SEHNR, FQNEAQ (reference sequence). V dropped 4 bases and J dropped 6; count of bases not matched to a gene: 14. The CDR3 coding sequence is TGTGCCAGCAGCTATACTGCGATGACTAGCGGGACTGTCGAGCAGTACTTC. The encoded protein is CASSYTAMTSGTVEQYF.

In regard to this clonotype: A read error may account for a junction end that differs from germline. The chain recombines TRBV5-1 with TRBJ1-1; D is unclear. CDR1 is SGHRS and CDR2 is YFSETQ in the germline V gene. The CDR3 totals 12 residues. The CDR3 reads CASGLVGTEAFF. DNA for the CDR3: TGCGCCAGCGGCTTGGTGGGAACTGAAGCTTTCTTT.

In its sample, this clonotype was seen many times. The CDR3 reads CASSFNSGGDEQYF. In DNA, the CDR3 is TGTGCCAGCAGCTTCAACTCAGGGGGCGACGAGCAGTACTTC. The V and J genes are TRBV12-3 or TRBV12-4 and TRBJ2-7; 8 bases are shared with TRBD1. This CDR3 is built from 14 residues. Unmatched junction bases numbered 9, after V lost 6 bases and J lost 5 bases.

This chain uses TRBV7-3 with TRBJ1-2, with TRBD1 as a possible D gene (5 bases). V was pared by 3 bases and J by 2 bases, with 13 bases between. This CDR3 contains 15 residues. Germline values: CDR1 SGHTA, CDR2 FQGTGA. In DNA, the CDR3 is TGTGCCAGCAGCTTGCAGGGTACCTTAAACTATGGCTACACCTTC. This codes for CASSLQGTLNYGYTF.

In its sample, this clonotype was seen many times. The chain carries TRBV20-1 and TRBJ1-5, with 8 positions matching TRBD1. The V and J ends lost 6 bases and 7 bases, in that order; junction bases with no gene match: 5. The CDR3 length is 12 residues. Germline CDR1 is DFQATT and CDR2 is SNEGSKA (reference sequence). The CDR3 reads CSAVDRVQPQHF. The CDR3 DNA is TGCAGTGCCGTGGACAGGGTGCAGCCCCAGCATTTT.

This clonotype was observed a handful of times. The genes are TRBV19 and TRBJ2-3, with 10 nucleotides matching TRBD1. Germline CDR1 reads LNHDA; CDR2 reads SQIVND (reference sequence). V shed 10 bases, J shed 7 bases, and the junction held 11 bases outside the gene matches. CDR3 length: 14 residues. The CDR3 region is CATIDRGREYTQYF. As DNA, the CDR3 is TGTGCCACCATCGACAGGGGGCGGGAGTATACGCAGTATTTT.

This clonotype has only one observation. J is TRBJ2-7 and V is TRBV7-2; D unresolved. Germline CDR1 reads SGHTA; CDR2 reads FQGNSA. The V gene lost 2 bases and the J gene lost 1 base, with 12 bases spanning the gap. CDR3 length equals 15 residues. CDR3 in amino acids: CASSLMSLTSYEQYF. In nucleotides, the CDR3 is TGTGCCAGCAGCTTAATGTCCTTAACATCCTACGAGCAGTACTTC.

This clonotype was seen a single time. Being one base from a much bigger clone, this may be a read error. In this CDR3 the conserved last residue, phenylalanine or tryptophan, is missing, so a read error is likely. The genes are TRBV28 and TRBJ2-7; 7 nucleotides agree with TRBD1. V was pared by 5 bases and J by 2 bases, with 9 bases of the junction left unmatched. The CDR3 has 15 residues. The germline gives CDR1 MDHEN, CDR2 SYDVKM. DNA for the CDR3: TGTGCCAGCAGTCCCGACAGGGATCTTCCCTACGAGCAGTACTCC. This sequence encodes CASSPDRDLPYEQYS.

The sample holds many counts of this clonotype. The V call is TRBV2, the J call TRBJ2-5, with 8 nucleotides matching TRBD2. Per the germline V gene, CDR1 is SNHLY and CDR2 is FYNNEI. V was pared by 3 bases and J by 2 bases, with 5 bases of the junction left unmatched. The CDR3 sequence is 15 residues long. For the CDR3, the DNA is TGTGCCAGCAGTGACCCCCGACTAGCGCAAGAGACCCAGTACTTC. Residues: CASSDPRLAQETQYF.

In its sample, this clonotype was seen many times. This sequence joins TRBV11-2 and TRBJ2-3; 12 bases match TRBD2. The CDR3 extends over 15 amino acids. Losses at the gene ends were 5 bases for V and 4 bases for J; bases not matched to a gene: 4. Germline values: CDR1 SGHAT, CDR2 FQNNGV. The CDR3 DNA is TGTGCCAGCAGCCGGACTAGCGGGAATCCAGATACGCAGTATTTT. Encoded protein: CASSRTSGNPDTQYF.

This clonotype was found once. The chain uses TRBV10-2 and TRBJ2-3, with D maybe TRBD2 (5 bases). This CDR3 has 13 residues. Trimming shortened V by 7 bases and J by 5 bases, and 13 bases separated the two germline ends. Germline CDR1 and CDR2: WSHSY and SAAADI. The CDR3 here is CASTPGSIDTQYF. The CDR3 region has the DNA TGCGCCAGCACCCCGGGATCCATAGATACGCAGTATTTT.

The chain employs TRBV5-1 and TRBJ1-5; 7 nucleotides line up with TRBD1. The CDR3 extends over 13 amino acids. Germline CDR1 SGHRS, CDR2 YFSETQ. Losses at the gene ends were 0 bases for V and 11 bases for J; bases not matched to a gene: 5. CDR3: CASSLEGTGAQHF. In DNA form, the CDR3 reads TGCGCCAGCAGCTTGGAGGGAACAGGGGCCCAGCATTTT.

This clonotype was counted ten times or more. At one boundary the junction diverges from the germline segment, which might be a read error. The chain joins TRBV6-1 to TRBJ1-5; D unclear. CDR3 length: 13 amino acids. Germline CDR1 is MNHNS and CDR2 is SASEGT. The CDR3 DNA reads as TGTGCCAGCTGTGAAAACATTGGGGAGCCCCAGCATTTT. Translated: CASCENIGEPQHF.

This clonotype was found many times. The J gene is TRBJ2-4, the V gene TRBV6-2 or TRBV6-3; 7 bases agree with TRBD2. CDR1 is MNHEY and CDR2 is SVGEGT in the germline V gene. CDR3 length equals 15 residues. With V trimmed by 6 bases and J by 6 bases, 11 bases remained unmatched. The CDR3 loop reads CASSYGEGGRNIQYF. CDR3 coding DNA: TGTGCCAGCAGCTACGGGGAGGGCGGACGAAACATTCAGTACTTC.

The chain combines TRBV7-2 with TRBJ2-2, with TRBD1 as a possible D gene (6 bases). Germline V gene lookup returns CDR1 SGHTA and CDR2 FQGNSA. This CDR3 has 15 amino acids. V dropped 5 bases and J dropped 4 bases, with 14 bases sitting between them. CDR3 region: CASSNNRAVTGELFF. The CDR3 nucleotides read TGTGCCAGCAGCAACAACAGGGCCGTCACCGGGGAGCTGTTTTTT.

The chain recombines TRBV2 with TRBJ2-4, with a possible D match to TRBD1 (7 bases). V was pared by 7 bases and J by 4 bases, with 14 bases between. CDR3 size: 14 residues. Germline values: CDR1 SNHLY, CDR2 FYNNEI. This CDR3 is CASIPEGAKNIQYF. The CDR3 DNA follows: TGTGCCAGCATCCCGGAGGGGGCAAAAAACATTCAGTACTTC.

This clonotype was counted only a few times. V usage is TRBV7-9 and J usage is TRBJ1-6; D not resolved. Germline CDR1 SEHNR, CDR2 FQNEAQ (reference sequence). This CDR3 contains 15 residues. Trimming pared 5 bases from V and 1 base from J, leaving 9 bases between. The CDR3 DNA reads TGTGCCAGCAGCATTGACGGATCCTATAATTCACCCCTCCACTTT. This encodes CASSIDGSYNSPLHF. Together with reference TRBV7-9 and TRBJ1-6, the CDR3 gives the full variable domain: DTGVSQNPRHKITKRGQNVTFRCDPISEHNRLYWYRQTLGQGPEFLTYFQNEAQLEKSRLLSDRFSAERPKGSFSTLEIQRTEQGDSAMYLCASSIDGSYNSPLHFGNGTRLTVT.

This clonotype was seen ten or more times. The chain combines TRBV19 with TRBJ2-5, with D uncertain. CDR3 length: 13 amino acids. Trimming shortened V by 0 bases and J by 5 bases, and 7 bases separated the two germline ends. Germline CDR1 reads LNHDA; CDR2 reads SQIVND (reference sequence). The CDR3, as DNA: TGTGCCAGTAGTATAGAGTCCGTGGAGACCCAGTACTTC. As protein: CASSIESVETQYF.

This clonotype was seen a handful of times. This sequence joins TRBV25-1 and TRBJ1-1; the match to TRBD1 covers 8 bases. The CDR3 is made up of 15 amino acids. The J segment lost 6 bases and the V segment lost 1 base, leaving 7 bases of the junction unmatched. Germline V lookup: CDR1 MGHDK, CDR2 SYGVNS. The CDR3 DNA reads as TGTGCCAGCAGTGAATTGGACAGGGAGGAATCTGAAGCTTTCTTT. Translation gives CASSELDREESEAFF.

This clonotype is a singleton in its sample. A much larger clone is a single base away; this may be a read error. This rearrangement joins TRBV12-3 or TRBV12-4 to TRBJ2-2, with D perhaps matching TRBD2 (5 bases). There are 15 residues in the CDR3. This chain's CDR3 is CASSFSHANTGEMFF. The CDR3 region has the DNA TGTGCCAGCAGTTTTTCCCACGCGAACACCGGGGAGATGTTTTTT.

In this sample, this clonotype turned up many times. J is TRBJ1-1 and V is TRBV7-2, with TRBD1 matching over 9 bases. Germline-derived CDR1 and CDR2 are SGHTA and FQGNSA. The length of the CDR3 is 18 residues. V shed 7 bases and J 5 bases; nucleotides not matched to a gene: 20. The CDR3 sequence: CASTTFFRQGVGGTEAFF. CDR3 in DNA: TGTGCCAGCACTACCTTTTTTAGACAGGGGGTAGGAGGGACTGAAGCTTTCTTT.

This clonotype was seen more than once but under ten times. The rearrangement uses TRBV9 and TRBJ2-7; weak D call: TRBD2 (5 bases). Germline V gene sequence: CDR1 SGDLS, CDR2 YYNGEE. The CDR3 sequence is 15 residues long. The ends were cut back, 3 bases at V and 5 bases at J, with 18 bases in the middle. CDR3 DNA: TGTGCCAGCAGCGCTCTCGCCCCGGGATTGGACGAGCAGTACTTC. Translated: CASSALAPGLDEQYF.

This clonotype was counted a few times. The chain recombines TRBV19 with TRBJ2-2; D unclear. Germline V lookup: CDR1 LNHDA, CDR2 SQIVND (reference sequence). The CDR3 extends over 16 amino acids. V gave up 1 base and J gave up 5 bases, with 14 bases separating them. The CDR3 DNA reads TGTGCCAGTAGTATAGGCCAGGTTGGGCCGACCGGGGAGCTGTTTTTT. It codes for CASSIGQVGPTGELFF.

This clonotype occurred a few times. The CDR3 bases are TGTGCCAGCAGCTTGACAGGGCTATCGAACACTGAAGCTTTCTTT. This sequence encodes CASSLTGLSNTEAFF. The chain has TRBV7-9 and TRBJ1-1, with 7 nucleotides matching TRBD1. The CDR3 totals 15 residues. With V trimmed by 3 bases and J by 1 base, 5 bases remained unmatched. The germline gives CDR1 SEHNR, CDR2 FQNEAQ (reference sequence).